A single sample gave rise to the 27 T cell receptor beta chains below, sequenced in a study of shared clonotypes between healthy human individuals. Clones were sequenced by immunoSEQ multiplex PCR, and TCRdb holds only the in-frame ones, with some missing. The sample yields a few hundred thousand clones, around 87% seen once. The specimen was memory CD8+ T cells sorted from blood. Subset denoted: CD45RO+ cells pooled with CCR7-negative TemRA cells. The source is a man aged 18 to 35 in good health.

This chain connects TRBV7-6 to TRBJ2-7; D possibly uses TRBD1 or TRBD2 (5 bases each). CDR3 length: 14 residues. V dropped 2 bases and J dropped 3 bases, with 11 bases sitting between them. Germline loops: CDR1 SGHVS, CDR2 FNYEAQ. This CDR3 is CASSLKGDGYEQYF. CDR3 nucleotide sequence: TGTGCCAGCAGCTTAAAAGGGGACGGCTACGAGCAGTACTTC.

The chain joins TRBV5-4 to TRBJ2-3; 11 nucleotides match TRBD2. CDR3 length: 18 residues. Germline CDR1 SGHNT, CDR2 YYREEE (reference sequence). V lost 0 bases and J lost 4; bases outside the gene matches: 10. The DNA for the CDR3 is TGTGCCAGCAGCTTGGAGGGATATAGCGGGAGGGTCGCAGATACGCAGTATTTT. Protein sequence: CASSLEGYSGRVADTQYF.

The chain has TRBV18 and TRBJ1-6; weak D call: TRBD1 (5 bases). The CDR3 is 18 residues long. V gave up 4 bases and J gave up 0 bases, with 16 bases separating them. Germline lookup yields CDR1 KGHSH and CDR2 LQKENI. CDR3 sequence (DNA): TGTGCCAGCTCACACACCCCTTTTGACAGCTCCTATAATTCACCCCTCCACTTT. Translated: CASSHTPFDSSYNSPLHF.

This clone occurred many times. The rearrangement links TRBV12-5 to TRBJ1-4, with D uncertain. This CDR3 is 15 amino acids long. Deletions cut 3 bases from V and 0 bases from J, with 8 bases between. Germline V gene data show CDR1 as LGHNT and CDR2 as FRNRAP. The CDR3 DNA reads as TGTGCTAGTGGTTTCCCGACGGCAACTAATGAAAAACTGTTTTTT. Amino acids: CASGFPTATNEKLFF.

The rearrangement links TRBV7-2 to TRBJ1-6, with 7 bases fitting TRBD1. This CDR3 has 14 amino acids. The ends lost 7 bases at V and 7 bases at J; junction bases unmatched: 7. Germline CDR1 SGHTA, CDR2 FQGNSA. The CDR3 DNA sequence: TGTGCCAGCACCACAGGGGTAAGGAATTCACCCCTCCACTTT. Amino acid sequence: CASTTGVRNSPLHF.

Concerning this clone: At the DNA level, this CDR3 is encoded by other sequences in the same sample as well. This chain uses TRBV5-1 with TRBJ1-4, with 8 positions matching TRBD1. In germline, CDR1 is SGHRS, CDR2 YFSETQ. This CDR3 is built from 14 residues. V gave up 0 bases and J gave up 7 bases; unmatched junction bases: 2. DNA for the CDR3: TGCGCCAGCAGCTTGGGGCAGGGGGCTGAAAAACTGTTTTTT. Translated: CASSLGQGAEKLFF.

The chain employs TRBV10-3 and TRBJ2-1, with a possible D match to TRBD1 (6 bases). The CDR3 sequence is 15 residues long. Germline V gene lookup returns CDR1 ENHRY and CDR2 SYGVKD. V gave up 5 bases and J gave up 0 bases, with 11 bases separating them. The CDR3 sequence: CAISHRAPSYNEQFF. In DNA form, the CDR3 reads TGTGCCATCAGTCACAGGGCCCCCTCCTACAATGAGCAGTTCTTC.

V is TRBV27 and J is TRBJ1-6; 8 bases are a match to TRBD1. In germline, CDR1 is MNHEY, CDR2 SMNVEV (reference sequence). This CDR3 is built from 15 residues. With V trimmed by 4 bases and J by 8 bases, 7 bases remained unmatched. CDR3 nucleotides: TGTGCCAGCAGTTCCCGACAGGGGCCTGATTCACCCCTCCACTTT. Encoded protein: CASSSRQGPDSPLHF.

V is TRBV7-2 and J is TRBJ2-7, with 9 positions matching TRBD2. This CDR3 is built from 18 residues. Germline lookup yields CDR1 SGHTA and CDR2 FQGNSA. The junction had 16 bases not matched to a gene; V was cut back by 4 bases and J by 3 bases. The CDR3 region has the DNA TGTGCCAGCAGCTCCAACCTACCACTAGCGGGTGGGGTCTACGAGCAGTACTTC. Protein product: CASSSNLPLAGGVYEQYF.

This clone was counted only a few times. This chain uses TRBV10-3 with TRBJ2-1; 7 nucleotides line up with TRBD1. The germline V gene has CDR1 ENHRY and CDR2 SYGVKD. After removal of 10 bases from V and 2 bases from J, the junction contained 8 bases not matched to a gene. The CDR3 consists of 14 residues. Written as DNA, the CDR3 is TGTGCCAGCAATCCAGGGGGTACCTACAATGAGCAGTTCTTC. Translation gives CASNPGGTYNEQFF.

This rearrangement joins TRBV10-3 to TRBJ2-1; 12 nucleotides agree with TRBD2. Unmatched junction bases numbered 2, after V lost 5 bases and J lost 6 bases. The CDR3 covers 14 residues. The germline V gene has CDR1 ENHRY and CDR2 SYGVKD. CDR3 in amino acids: CAISRLAGANEQFF. The CDR3, as DNA: TGTGCCATCAGTAGACTAGCGGGGGCCAATGAGCAGTTCTTC.

The genes are TRBV13 and TRBJ1-2; 8 bases line up with TRBD1. The CDR3 extends over 12 amino acids. Germline assignment: CDR1 PRHDT and CDR2 FYEKMQ (reference sequence). V trimming: 10 bases; J trimming: 3 bases; junction bases outside the gene matches: 4. In DNA, the CDR3 is TGTGCCACCCCACAGGGGGACTATGGCTACACCTTC. Translated: CATPQGDYGYTF.

The chain uses TRBV7-9 and TRBJ2-5, with a tentative D call TRBD1 (5 bases). V was cut by 4 bases and J by 0 bases, with 12 bases left in between. The CDR3 is made up of 15 amino acids. CDR1 SEHNR and CDR2 FQNEAQ come from the germline V gene (reference sequence). The DNA of the CDR3 is TGTGCCAGCAGCTCGGCGACAGACTACCAAGAGACCCAGTACTTC. This codes for CASSSATDYQETQYF.

This chain links TRBV15 with TRBJ2-1; TRBD1 might be the D (6 bases). This CDR3 spans 14 amino acids. The germline CDR1 and CDR2 sequences are LNHNV and YYDKDF (reference sequence). The V end lost 4 bases, the J end lost 1 base, and 8 bases lay between the germline ends. The DNA of the CDR3 is TGTGCCACCAGCAAGACAGGTTCCTACAATGAGCAGTTCTTC. It is translated as CATSKTGSYNEQFF.

The chain is built from TRBV11-1 and TRBJ2-1; D might be TRBD2 (5 bases). The V end was cut by 2 bases, the J end by 0 bases, with 17 bases between. Germline V CDR1 and CDR2: SGHAT, FQDESV (reference sequence). The CDR3 spans 18 residues. The CDR3 loop reads CASSLSSRPTSSYNEQFF. CDR3 sequence (DNA): TGTGCCAGCAGCTTATCTTCACGGCCAACTAGCTCCTACAATGAGCAGTTCTTC.

V and J are TRBV30 and TRBJ2-1, with 7 positions matching TRBD1. This CDR3 region has 13 residues. J was trimmed by 7 bases and V by 2 bases; bases with no gene match: 5. Germline CDR1 is GTSNPN and CDR2 is SVGIG (reference sequence). The chain's CDR3 is CAWSIRQGNEQFF. CDR3 bases: TGTGCCTGGAGTATCAGACAGGGAAATGAGCAGTTCTTC.

The chain couples TRBV9 to TRBJ1-2; D is ambiguous. The germline gives CDR1 SGDLS, CDR2 YYNGEE. The V and J ends lost 3 bases and 8 bases respectively, with 5 bases between them. The CDR3 is made up of 10 amino acids. The CDR3 spells CASSGRGYTF. The DNA of the CDR3 is TGTGCCAGCAGCGGTAGGGGCTACACCTTC.

V gene TRBV11-2 combines with J gene TRBJ2-7, with D uncertain. Germline V gives CDR1 SGHAT, CDR2 FQNNGV. V dropped 1 base and J dropped 0 bases, with 10 bases sitting between them. This CDR3 spans 15 amino acids. For the CDR3, the DNA is TGTGCCAGCAGCTTAGGCCTACTCCTCTCCTACGAGCAGTACTTC. Protein: CASSLGLLLSYEQYF.

This chain connects TRBV13 to TRBJ1-1; 12 bases fit TRBD1. The CDR3 spans 17 residues. Germline trimming cut 10 bases from V and 3 bases from J; bases unmatched to any gene: 15. The germline V gene has CDR1 PRHDT and CDR2 FYEKMQ (reference sequence). DNA for the CDR3: TGTGCCACCCAAGGATGGGGACAGGGGGCCGGAGACACTGAAGCTTTCTTT. This sequence encodes CATQGWGQGAGDTEAFF.

The rearrangement joins TRBV6-4 to TRBJ2-7; 7 nucleotides line up with TRBD1. The CDR3 consists of 12 residues. CDR1 and CDR2 from the germline V gene are MRHNA and SNTAGT. V lost 7 bases and J lost 4; bases outside the gene matches: 4. As DNA, the CDR3 is TGTGCCAGCAACGGACAGGTTTACGAGCAGTACTTC. As protein: CASNGQVYEQYF.

The chain employs TRBV11-1 and TRBJ2-7; 8 nucleotides align to TRBD1. Germline values: CDR1 SGHAT, CDR2 FQDESV (reference sequence). The CDR3 is 14 amino acids. J was trimmed by 3 bases and V by 2 bases; bases with no gene match: 3. CDR3 nucleotides: TGTGCCAGCAGCTTAATCGGACAGGGCTACGAGCAGTACTTC. This encodes CASSLIGQGYEQYF. Filled out from reference TRBV11-1 and TRBJ2-7, the complete variable domain reads EAEVAQSPRYKITEKSQAVAFWCDPISGHATLYWYRQILGQGPELLVQFQDESVVDDSQLPKDRFSAERLKGVDSTLKIQPAELGDSAMYLCASSLIGQGYEQYFGPGTRLTVT.

The chain carries TRBV7-6 and TRBJ2-1, with 9 nucleotides matching TRBD1. Trimming cost V 2 bases and J 6 bases; bases outside gene matches: 5. CDR1 and CDR2 from the germline V gene are SGHVS and FNYEAQ. There are 15 residues in the CDR3. This chain's CDR3 is CASSLRTGAANEQFF. As DNA, the CDR3 is TGTGCCAGCAGCTTAAGGACAGGGGCCGCCAATGAGCAGTTCTTC.

The rearrangement uses TRBV7-2 and TRBJ2-7; D is uncertain. CDR3 length: 17 residues. Germline V gene data show CDR1 as SGHTA and CDR2 as FQGNSA. V lost 1 base to trimming and J lost 3 bases, with 19 bases between them. The CDR3 region is CASSLVWLVDLSYEQYF. The CDR3 bases are TGTGCCAGCAGCTTAGTCTGGTTAGTCGACCTGAGCTACGAGCAGTACTTC.

V and J are TRBV6-1 and TRBJ1-1, with D possibly matching TRBD1 (5 bases). The V and J ends lost 5 bases and 5 bases respectively, with 18 bases between them. The CDR3 is 15 amino acids. Germline loops: CDR1 MNHNS, CDR2 SASEGT. The CDR3 nucleotides are TGTGCCAGCAGTTCTTCTTGGGGGGAGAGAACTGAAGCTTTCTTT. It translates to CASSSSWGERTEAFF.

J is TRBJ2-7 and V is TRBV15, with TRBD2 identical over 16 bases. This CDR3 contains 19 residues. The J segment lost 2 bases and the V segment lost 9 bases, leaving 16 bases of the junction unmatched. Germline V gene data show CDR1 as LNHNV and CDR2 as YYDKDF (reference sequence). The CDR3 bases are TGTGCCACTGAGGACAGCACCGGGACTAGCGGGAGGGCCCCCTACGAGCAGTACTTC. Translation: CATEDSTGTSGRAPYEQYF.

J is TRBJ2-2 and V is TRBV27, with 12 bases fitting TRBD2. Trimming at V came to 3 bases and at J to 5 bases, leaving 4 bases not matched to a gene. Germline V gives CDR1 MNHEY, CDR2 SMNVEV (reference sequence). The CDR3 length is 16 residues. The CDR3 region is CASSLVLAGGTGELFF. CDR3 sequence (DNA): TGTGCCAGCAGTTTGGTGCTAGCGGGGGGGACCGGGGAGCTGTTTTTT.

V usage is TRBV4-3 and J usage is TRBJ2-5; 7 nucleotides agree with TRBD2. The junction had 7 bases not matched to a gene; V was cut back by 0 bases and J by 0 bases. CDR1 and CDR2 (germline): LGHNA, YSLEER. The CDR3 is 17 amino acids. CDR3 coding DNA: TGCGCCAGCAGCCAAGAGGCGCGGGAGTCCGACCAAGAGACCCAGTACTTC. Residues: CASSQEARESDQETQYF.